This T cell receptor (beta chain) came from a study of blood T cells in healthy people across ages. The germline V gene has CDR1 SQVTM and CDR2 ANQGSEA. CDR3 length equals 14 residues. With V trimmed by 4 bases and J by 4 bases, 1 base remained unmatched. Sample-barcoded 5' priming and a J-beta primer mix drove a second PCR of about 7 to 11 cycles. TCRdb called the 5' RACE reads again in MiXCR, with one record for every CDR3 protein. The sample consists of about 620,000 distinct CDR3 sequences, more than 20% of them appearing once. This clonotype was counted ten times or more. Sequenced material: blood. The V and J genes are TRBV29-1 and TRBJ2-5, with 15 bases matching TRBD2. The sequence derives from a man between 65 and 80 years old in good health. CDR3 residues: CSVGGLAGGETQYF. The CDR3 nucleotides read TGCAGCGTTGGGGGACTAGCGGGAGGAGAGACCCAGTACTTC.